Included here is one T cell receptor (beta chain) sequence, with context. No antigen is known for it. No base qualities exist here, and no much larger clone lies one base off it. The data were obtained in a study of shared clonotypes between healthy human individuals (dated by TCRdb to the early 2020s). A note on the overall study: Two women and three men aged 18 to 49 years were included in the cohort. The study deeply sequenced blood TCR repertoires of about 5 healthy adults to estimate repertoire size and the extent of clonotype sharing between individuals. Each donor's leukapheresis produced roughly between about 0.8 and 10 billion PBMCs. To increase sequencing depth and limit assay-specific biases, TCR repertoire library preparation and sequencing were carried out by different laboratories using diverse techniques. For each donor, CD4 naive and CD4 memory were each run on three plates, CD8 naive on two plates, and CD8 memory on one plate. What the work shows at the level of the full study, not this receptor alone: Compared with non-shared clonotypes, clonotypes shared by all four sorted-subset donors had higher generation probabilities. Around 5% of naive CD4, 3.5% of naive CD8, 2.3% of memory CD4, and less than 0.45% of memory CD8 clonotypes were shared across four donors. Pairwise subsampling led to the expectation that sequencing depth would affect the degree of clonotype sharing among donors. Estimated clonotype richness was generally larger for naive than for memory subsets. Sampling was restricted to blood, and TCR repertoires in tissue are likely to differ from TCR repertoires in blood. Even with the large sequencing depth, rarefaction of the sorted-subset datasets indicated that sequencing was incomplete. The small number of donors limited the genetic and exposure-history diversity represented.

The CDR1 and CDR2 encoded by the germline V gene (reference sequence) are MNHEY and SMNVEV. Relative to germline, V is 10 bases shorter and J is 4 bases shorter, with 14 bases between their ends. Taken from cysteine to phenylalanine, the CDR3 has 13 residues. Only the CDR3 part of the read is kept: 39 bases, read in frame from the first base. CD8 naive samples were CD45RO-negative cells positively selected for CCR7, giving a CD45RA+CCR7+ population that excluded TemRA cells. Donors were healthy HIV-negative adults with no recently reported acute infections or vaccinations. Only Caucasian adults living in Nashville, Tennessee, USA were represented among the donors. Blood was obtained by leukapheresis, after which PBMCs were separated by Ficoll-Histopaque density gradient centrifugation and cryopreserved in liquid nitrogen vapor phase. Purity and quantity of every magnetically sorted T cell population were checked by analytical flow cytometry. Each sorted fraction had its genomic DNA isolated and then quantified by UV absorbance on a Nanodrop 2000c.

Using the deep immunoSEQ assay, TCR CDR3 regions were amplified from genomic DNA by multiplex PCR. Extracted genomic DNA from each cell subset was distributed evenly across all wells of several immunoSEQ 96-well plates, and each plate was treated as a replicate. Each replicate PCR for sorted subsets received around 200 ng genomic DNA, equal to some 32,000 T cell genomes. The purified libraries were quantified using a Qubit 3.0 fluorometer, sized with a Bioanalyzer 2100, and then quantified again using the KAPA Library Quantification kit. A separate single-read 150-cycle Illumina NextSeq 550 flow cell was used to sequence each immunoSEQ 96-well plate. Under the source paper's analysis protocol: Because only junctional sequences without quality scores were contained in the immunoSEQ output, filtering matching that applied to full-length reads could not be performed. To assign V/J genes and CDR3, sequences were annotated using PyIR, a Python wrapper for IgBLAST v1.9, with IMGT germline references. Reads were removed for weak V/J assignments (E-value above 1e-6), missing CDR3, stop codons, out-of-frame junctions, or ambiguous translated residues. A V3J clonotype was defined by an identical inferred V gene, J gene, and CDR3 amino acid sequence. To compute the percentage overlap between repertoires, the number of shared unique clonotypes was divided by the size of the smaller repertoire. Three approaches were used to assess repertoire richness: RTK rarefaction, the Chao1 estimator, and Recon v2.1 estimates of unobserved clonotypes. OLGA was used to compute generation probabilities for all TCRbeta clonotypes that the gDNA method yielded from several donors. The immuneACCESS repertoire file appears here via TCRdb, limited to in-frame rearrangements. These files lack a portion of the clones; in checked studies, under half of the deficit traces to unresolved V genes, and the cause of the others is not known. V and J calls and clone size are copied from that table; D and trimming were computed from the DNA. This sample holds fewer than 850,000 clones; 96% were observed only once. The ten largest clones take up less than 0.25% of the sample.

The chain uses TRBV27 and TRBJ1-5; the D region possibly corresponds to TRBD1 (6 bases align). The sequencing sample was made of naive CD8+ T cells sorted from blood. Per the publication, the cell subset or site label means: CD45RA+CCR7+. The clonotype originates from a man under 40 in good health. The sequenced DNA is TGTGCCACGGGGGGGCGGAAGAATCAGCCCCAGCATTTT. It encodes CATGGRKNQPQHF.